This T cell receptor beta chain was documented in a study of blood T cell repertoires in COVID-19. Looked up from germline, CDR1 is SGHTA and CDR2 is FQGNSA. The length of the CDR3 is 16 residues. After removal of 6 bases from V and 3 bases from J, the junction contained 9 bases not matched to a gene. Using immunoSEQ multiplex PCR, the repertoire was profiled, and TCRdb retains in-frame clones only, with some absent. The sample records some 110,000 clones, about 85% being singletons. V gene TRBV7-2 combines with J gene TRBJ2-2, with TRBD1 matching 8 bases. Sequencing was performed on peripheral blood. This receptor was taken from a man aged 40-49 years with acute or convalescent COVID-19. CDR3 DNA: TGTGCCAGCAGTTCTAGGACAGGGACGTACACCGGGGAGCTGTTTTTT. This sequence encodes CASSSRTGTYTGELFF.